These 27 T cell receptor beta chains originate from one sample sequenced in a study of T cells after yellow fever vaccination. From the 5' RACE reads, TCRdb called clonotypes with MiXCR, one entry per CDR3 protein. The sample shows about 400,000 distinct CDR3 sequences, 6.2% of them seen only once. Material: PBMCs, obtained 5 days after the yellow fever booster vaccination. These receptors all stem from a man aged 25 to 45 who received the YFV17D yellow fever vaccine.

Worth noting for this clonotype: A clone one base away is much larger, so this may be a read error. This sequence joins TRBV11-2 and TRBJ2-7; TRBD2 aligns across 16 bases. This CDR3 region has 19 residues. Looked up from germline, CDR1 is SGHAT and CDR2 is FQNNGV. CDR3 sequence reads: CASSSLGTSGRAKSYELYF. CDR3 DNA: TGTGCCAGCAGCTCCCTCGGGACTAGCGGGAGGGCAAAGTCCTACGAGCTGTACTTC. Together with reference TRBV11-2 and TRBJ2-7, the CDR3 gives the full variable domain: EAGVAQSPRYKIIEKRQSVAFWCNPISGHATLYWYQQILGQGPKLLIQFQNNGVVDDSQLPKDRFSAERLKGVDSTLKIQPAKLEDSAVYLCASSSLGTSGRAKSYELYFGPGTRLTVT.

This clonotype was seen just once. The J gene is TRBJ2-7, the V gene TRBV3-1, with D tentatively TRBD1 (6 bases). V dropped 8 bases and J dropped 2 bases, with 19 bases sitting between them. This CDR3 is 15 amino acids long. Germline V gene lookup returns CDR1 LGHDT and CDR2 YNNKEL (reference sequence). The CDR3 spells CASCPYRDTTYEQYF. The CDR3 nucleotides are TGTGCCAGCTGCCCGTACCGGGACACTACCTACGAGCAGTACTTC.

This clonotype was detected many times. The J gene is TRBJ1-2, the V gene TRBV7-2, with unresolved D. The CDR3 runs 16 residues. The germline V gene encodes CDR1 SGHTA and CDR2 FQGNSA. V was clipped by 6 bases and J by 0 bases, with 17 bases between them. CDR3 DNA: TGTGCCAGCAGGCCAATTCGTGGATCTGCTAACTATGGCTACACCTTC. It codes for CASRPIRGSANYGYTF.

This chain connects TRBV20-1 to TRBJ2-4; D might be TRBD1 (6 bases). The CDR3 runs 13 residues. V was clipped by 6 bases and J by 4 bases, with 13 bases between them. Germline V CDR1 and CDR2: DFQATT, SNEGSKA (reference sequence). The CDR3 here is CSAISGQKNIQYF. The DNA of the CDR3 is TGCAGTGCGATTTCAGGACAGAAAAACATTCAGTACTTC.

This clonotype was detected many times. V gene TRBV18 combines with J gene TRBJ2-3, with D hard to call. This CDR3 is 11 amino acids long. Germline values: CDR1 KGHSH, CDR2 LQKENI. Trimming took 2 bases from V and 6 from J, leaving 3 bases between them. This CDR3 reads CASSPEDTQYF. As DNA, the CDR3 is TGTGCCAGCTCACCAGAGGATACGCAGTATTTT.

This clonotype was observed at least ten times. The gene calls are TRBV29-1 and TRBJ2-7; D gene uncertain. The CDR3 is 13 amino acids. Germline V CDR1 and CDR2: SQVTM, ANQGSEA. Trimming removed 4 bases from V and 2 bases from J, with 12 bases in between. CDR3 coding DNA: TGCAGCGTTGCTCACAGCGTCGCCTACGAGCAGTACTTC. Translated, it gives CSVAHSVAYEQYF.

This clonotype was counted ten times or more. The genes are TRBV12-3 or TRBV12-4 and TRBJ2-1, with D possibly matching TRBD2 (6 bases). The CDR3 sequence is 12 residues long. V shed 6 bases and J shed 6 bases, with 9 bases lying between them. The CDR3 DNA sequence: TGTGCCAGCAGGGAGCGGGTCAATGAGCAGTTCTTC. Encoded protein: CASRERVNEQFF.

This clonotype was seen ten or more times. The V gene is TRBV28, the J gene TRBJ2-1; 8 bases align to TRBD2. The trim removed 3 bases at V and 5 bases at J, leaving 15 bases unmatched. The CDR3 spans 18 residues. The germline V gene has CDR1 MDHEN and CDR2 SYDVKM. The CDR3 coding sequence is TGTGCCAGCAGTTTGCCCCGCGGCTACGCGGGAGGCCACAATGAGCAGTTCTTC. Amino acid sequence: CASSLPRGYAGGHNEQFF. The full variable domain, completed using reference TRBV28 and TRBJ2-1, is DVKVTQSSRYLVKRTGEKVFLECVQDMDHENMFWYRQDPGLGLRLIYFSYDVKMKEKGDIPEGYSVSREKKERFSLILESASTNQTSMYLCASSLPRGYAGGHNEQFFGPGTRLTVL.

The CDR3 reads CSARDLTSPFRFF. CDR3 sequence (DNA): TGCAGTGCTAGAGACCTGACAAGCCCTTTCCGCTTCTTC. The rearrangement joins TRBV20-1 to TRBJ2-1; D unresolved. This CDR3 is built from 13 residues. CDR1 and CDR2 (germline): DFQATT, SNEGSKA (reference sequence). Trimming took off 0 bases at V and 16 bases at J, with 19 bases between the two ends.

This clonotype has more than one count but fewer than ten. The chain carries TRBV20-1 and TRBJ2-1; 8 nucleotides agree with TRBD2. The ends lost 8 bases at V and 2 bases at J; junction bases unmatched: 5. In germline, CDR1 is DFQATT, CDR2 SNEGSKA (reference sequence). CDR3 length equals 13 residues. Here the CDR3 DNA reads TGCAGTCCTGAAGCGGGAGCCTACAATGAGCAGTTCTTC. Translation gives CSPEAGAYNEQFF.

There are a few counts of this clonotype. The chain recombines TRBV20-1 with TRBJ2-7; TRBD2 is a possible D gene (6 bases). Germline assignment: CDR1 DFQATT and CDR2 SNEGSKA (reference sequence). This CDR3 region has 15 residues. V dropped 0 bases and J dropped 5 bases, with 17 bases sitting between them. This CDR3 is CSARDVSGRGDEQYF. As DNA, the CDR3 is TGCAGTGCTAGAGATGTTAGCGGTCGGGGCGACGAGCAGTACTTC.

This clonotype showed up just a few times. As DNA, the CDR3 is TGCGCCAGCAGCGACGGGTGGGGCAATGAGCAGTTCTTC. Translating it yields CASSDGWGNEQFF. V usage is TRBV5-1 and J usage is TRBJ2-1; D call uncertain. Germline CDR1 and CDR2: SGHRS and YFSETQ. This CDR3 has 13 amino acids. Trimming removed 4 bases at V and 6 bases at J, with 11 bases between.

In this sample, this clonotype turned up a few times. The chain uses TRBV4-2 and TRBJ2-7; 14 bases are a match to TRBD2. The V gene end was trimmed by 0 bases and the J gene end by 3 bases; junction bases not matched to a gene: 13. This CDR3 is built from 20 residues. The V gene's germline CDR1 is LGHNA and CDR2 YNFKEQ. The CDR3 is CASSQDWGPGLAGVDYEQYF. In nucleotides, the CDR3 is TGTGCCAGCAGCCAAGATTGGGGACCGGGACTAGCGGGAGTCGACTACGAGCAGTACTTC.

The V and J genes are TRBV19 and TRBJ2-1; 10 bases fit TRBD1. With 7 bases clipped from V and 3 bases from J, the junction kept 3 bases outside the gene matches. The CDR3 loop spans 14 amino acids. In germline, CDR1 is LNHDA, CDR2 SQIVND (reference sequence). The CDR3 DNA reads TGTGCCAGTATGAGGGACAGGGGCTACAATGAGCAGTTCTTC. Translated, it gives CASMRDRGYNEQFF.

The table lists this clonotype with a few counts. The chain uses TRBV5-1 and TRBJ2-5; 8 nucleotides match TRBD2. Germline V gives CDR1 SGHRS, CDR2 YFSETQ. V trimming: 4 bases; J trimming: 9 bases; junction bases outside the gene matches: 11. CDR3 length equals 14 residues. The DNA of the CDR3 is TGCGCCAGCAGCAGGGGACGTGCGGGGGGTGCCCAGTACTTC. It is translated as CASSRGRAGGAQYF. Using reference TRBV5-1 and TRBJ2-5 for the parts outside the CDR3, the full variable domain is KAGVTQTPRYLIKTRGQQVTLSCSPISGHRSVSWYQQTPGQGLQFLFEYFSETQRNKGNFPGRFSGRQFSNSRSEMNVSTLELGDSALYLCASSRGRAGGAQYFGPGTRLLVL.

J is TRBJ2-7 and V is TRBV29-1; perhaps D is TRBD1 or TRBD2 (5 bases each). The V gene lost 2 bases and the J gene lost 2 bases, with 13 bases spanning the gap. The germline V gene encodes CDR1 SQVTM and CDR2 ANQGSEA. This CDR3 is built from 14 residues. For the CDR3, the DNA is TGCAGCGTTGAATTCCCGGGACCGGCCTACGAGCAGTACTTC. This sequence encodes CSVEFPGPAYEQYF.

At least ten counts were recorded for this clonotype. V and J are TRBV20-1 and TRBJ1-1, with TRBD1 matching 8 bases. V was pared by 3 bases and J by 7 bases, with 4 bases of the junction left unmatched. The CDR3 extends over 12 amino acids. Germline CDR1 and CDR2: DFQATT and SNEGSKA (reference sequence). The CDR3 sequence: CSARDRVREAFF. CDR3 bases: TGCAGTGCTAGGGACAGGGTCCGTGAAGCTTTCTTT.

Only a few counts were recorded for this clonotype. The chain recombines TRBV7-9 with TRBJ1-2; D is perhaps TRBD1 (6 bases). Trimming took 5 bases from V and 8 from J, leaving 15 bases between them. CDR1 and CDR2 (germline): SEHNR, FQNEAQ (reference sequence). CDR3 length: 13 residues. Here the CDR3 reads CASSTLGGQGYTF. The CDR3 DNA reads TGTGCCAGCAGCACACTAGGGGGGCAAGGCTACACCTTC.

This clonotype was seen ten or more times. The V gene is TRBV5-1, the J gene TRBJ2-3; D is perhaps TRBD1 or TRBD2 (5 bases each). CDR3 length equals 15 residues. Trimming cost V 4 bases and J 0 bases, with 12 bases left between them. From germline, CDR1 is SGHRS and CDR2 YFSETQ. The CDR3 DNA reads TGCGCCAGCAGCGGGACCGTGCTTAGCACAGATACGCAGTATTTT. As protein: CASSGTVLSTDTQYF.

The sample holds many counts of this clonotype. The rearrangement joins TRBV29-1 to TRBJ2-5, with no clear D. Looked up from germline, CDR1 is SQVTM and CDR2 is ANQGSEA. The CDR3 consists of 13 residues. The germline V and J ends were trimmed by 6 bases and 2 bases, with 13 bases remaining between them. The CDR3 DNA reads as TGCAGCGTCCCCCCCTTAGGACAAGAGACCCAGTACTTC. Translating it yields CSVPPLGQETQYF.

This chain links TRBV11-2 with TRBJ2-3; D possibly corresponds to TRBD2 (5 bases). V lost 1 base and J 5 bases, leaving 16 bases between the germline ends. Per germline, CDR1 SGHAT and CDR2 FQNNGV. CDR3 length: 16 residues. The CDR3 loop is CASSLVAGSLGDTQYF. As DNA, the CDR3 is TGTGCCAGCAGCTTAGTAGCTGGGAGCTTAGGAGATACGCAGTATTTT.

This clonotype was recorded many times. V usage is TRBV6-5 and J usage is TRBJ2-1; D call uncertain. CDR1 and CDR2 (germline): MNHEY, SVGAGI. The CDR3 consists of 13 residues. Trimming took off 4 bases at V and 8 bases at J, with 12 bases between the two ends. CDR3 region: CASSLRPADEQFF. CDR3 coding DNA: TGTGCCAGCAGTTTAAGACCCGCCGATGAGCAGTTCTTC.

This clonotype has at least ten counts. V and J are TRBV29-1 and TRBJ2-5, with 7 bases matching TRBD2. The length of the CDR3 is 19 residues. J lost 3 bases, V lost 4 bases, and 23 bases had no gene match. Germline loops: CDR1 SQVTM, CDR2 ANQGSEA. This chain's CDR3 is CSVGGGWRATLWGEETQYF. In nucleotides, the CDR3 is TGCAGCGTTGGGGGAGGGTGGAGAGCTACCCTTTGGGGGGAAGAGACCCAGTACTTC.

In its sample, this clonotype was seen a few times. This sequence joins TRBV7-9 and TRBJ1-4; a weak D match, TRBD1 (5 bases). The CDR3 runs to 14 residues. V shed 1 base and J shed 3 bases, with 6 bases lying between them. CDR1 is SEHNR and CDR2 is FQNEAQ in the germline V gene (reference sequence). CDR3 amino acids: CASSLGGSNEKLFF. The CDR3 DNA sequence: TGTGCCAGCAGCTTAGGGGGCTCTAATGAAAAACTGTTTTTT. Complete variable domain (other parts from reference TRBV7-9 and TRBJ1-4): DTGVSQNPRHKITKRGQNVTFRCDPISEHNRLYWYRQTLGQGPEFLTYFQNEAQLEKSRLLSDRFSAERPKGSFSTLEIQRTEQGDSAMYLCASSLGGSNEKLFFGSGTQLSVL.

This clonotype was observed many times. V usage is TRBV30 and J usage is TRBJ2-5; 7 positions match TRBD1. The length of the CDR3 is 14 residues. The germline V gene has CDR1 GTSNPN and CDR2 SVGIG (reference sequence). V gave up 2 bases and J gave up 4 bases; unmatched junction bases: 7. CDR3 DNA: TGTGCCTGGAGTAGCGCAGGGGGAGTAGAGACCCAGTACTTC. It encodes CAWSSAGGVETQYF.

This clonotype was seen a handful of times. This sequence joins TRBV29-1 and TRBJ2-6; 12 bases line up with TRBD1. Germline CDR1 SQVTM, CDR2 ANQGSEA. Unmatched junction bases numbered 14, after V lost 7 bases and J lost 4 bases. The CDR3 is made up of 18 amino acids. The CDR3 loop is CSAPAPGQGALGANVLTF. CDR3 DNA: TGCAGCGCTCCCGCGCCGGGACAGGGGGCGCTGGGGGCCAACGTCCTGACTTTC. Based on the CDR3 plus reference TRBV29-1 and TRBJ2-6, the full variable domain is SAVISQKPSRDICQRGTSLTIQCQVDSQVTMMFWYRQQPGQSLTLIATANQGSEATYESGFVIDKFPISRPNLTFSTLTVSNMSPEDSSIYLCSAPAPGQGALGANVLTFGAGSRLTVL.

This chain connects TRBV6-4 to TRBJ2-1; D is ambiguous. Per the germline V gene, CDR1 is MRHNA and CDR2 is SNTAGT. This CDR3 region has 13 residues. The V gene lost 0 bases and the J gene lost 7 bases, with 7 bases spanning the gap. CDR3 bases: TGTGCCAGCAGTGACTCGTTGCAAAATGAGCAGTTCTTC. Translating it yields CASSDSLQNEQFF.